These 31 T cell receptor beta chains came from one sample sequenced in a study of T cell changes during pregnancy in multiple sclerosis. Produced via immunoSEQ multiplex PCR; TCRdb's table is partial and in-frame only. Found here are under 70,000 clones, approximately 94% of them singletons; the top ten hold under 3%. Sequenced material: CD8+ T cells from peripheral blood mononuclear cells, taken after pregnancy. These receptors were obtained from a female donor with multiple sclerosis, enrolled in a pregnancy study.

This chain connects TRBV30 to TRBJ2-2; D unclear. Trimming pared 0 bases from V and 7 bases from J, leaving 9 bases between. CDR1 is GTSNPN, CDR2 SVGIG, per germline (reference sequence). This CDR3 spans 13 amino acids. The CDR3 DNA reads as TGTGCCTGGAGTGTACTCCCCAACGGGGAGCTGTTTTTT. It encodes CAWSVLPNGELFF.

V and J are TRBV13 and TRBJ2-2; 9 bases agree with TRBD1. After removal of 4 bases from V and 2 bases from J, the junction contained 11 bases not matched to a gene. CDR1 and CDR2 (germline): PRHDT, FYEKMQ (reference sequence). The CDR3 is made up of 18 amino acids. The CDR3 nucleotides are TGTGCCAGCAGCTCCCAAAACAGGGGGCGATTAAACACCGGGGAGCTGTTTTTT. This sequence encodes CASSSQNRGRLNTGELFF.

V is TRBV19 and J is TRBJ2-1; TRBD1 is a possible D gene (6 bases). From germline, CDR1 is LNHDA and CDR2 SQIVND (reference sequence). The CDR3 runs 16 residues. Between the trimmed V and J ends, which lost 1 base and 7 bases, there was a span of 17 bases. CDR3 loop: CASSIGGTQYRNEQFF. DNA for the CDR3: TGTGCCAGTAGTATAGGAGGGACACAGTACAGGAATGAGCAGTTCTTC.

The gene calls are TRBV19 and TRBJ2-7; TRBD1 matches 11 bases. J gave up 4 bases and V 8 bases, and 1 base lay outside the gene matches. Germline V gene lookup returns CDR1 LNHDA and CDR2 SQIVND (reference sequence). The length of the CDR3 is 12 residues. The CDR3, as DNA: TGTGCCAGTGGACAGGGGGCATACGAGCAGTACTTC. It translates to CASGQGAYEQYF.

The CDR3 region is CASSPEREGRDYEQYF. CDR3 DNA sequence: TGTGCCAGCAGTCCCGAGCGGGAGGGCCGCGACTACGAGCAGTACTTC. The chain links TRBV28 to TRBJ2-7; the match to TRBD2 covers 10 bases. The CDR3 has 16 residues. Germline CDR1 reads MDHEN; CDR2 reads SYDVKM. Trimming removed 5 bases from V and 3 bases from J; junction bases left unmatched: 10. Full variable domain (rest looked up from reference TRBV28 and TRBJ2-7): DVKVTQSSRYLVKRTGEKVFLECVQDMDHENMFWYRQDPGLGLRLIYFSYDVKMKEKGDIPEGYSVSREKKERFSLILESASTNQTSMYLCASSPEREGRDYEQYFGPGTRLTVT.

This clone was seen only once. The V call is TRBV7-8, the J call TRBJ1-5; TRBD1 is a possible D gene (5 bases). Germline V lookup: CDR1 SGHVS, CDR2 FQNEAQ. This CDR3 region has 14 residues. V was shortened by 1 base and J by 4 bases, with 8 bases between the two germline ends. CDR3 amino acids: CASSLVDRNQPQHF. The CDR3 region has the DNA TGTGCCAGCAGCTTAGTCGACAGAAATCAGCCCCAGCATTTT.

This chain uses TRBV27 with TRBJ1-2; no clear D. The germline V gene has CDR1 MNHEY and CDR2 SMNVEV (reference sequence). CDR3 length: 12 residues. Trimming removed 8 bases from V and 1 base from J, with 8 bases in between. The CDR3 is CASGPLNYGYTF. Here the CDR3 DNA reads TGTGCCAGCGGCCCCCTTAACTATGGCTACACCTTC.

The rearrangement joins TRBV29-1 to TRBJ2-7, with no clear D. Germline loops: CDR1 SQVTM, CDR2 ANQGSEA. The CDR3 extends over 12 amino acids. V was pared by 0 bases and J by 4 bases, with 7 bases between. The CDR3 here is CSVEDRYYEQYF. The DNA of the CDR3 is TGCAGCGTTGAAGACAGATATTACGAGCAGTACTTC.

The CDR3 here is CAWSGGVGNQPQHF. The CDR3 DNA reads TGTGCCTGGAGTGGAGGTGTTGGCAATCAGCCCCAGCATTTT. The V and J genes are TRBV30 and TRBJ1-5; no clear D. This CDR3 spans 14 amino acids. The V end was cut by 1 base, the J end by 2 bases, with 9 bases between. Germline values: CDR1 GTSNPN, CDR2 SVGIG (reference sequence).

This chain connects TRBV30 to TRBJ1-2, with 7 bases that match TRBD1. CDR1 is GTSNPN and CDR2 is SVGIG in the germline V gene (reference sequence). This CDR3 contains 13 residues. V lost 3 bases to trimming and J lost 0 bases; unmatched junction nucleotides: 1. The CDR3 loop is CAWSGQANYGYTF. The DNA for the CDR3 is TGTGCCTGGAGCGGACAGGCTAACTATGGCTACACCTTC. The full variable domain, in which reference TRBV30 and TRBJ1-2 provide the parts outside the CDR3, is SQTIHQWPATLVQPVGSPLSLECTVEGTSNPNLYWYRQAAGRGLQLLFYSVGIGQISSEVPQNLSASRPQDRQFILSSKKLLLSDSGFYLCAWSGQANYGYTFGSGTRLTVV.

This sequence joins TRBV5-1 and TRBJ2-1; tentatively, D is TRBD2 (5 bases). Germline V lookup: CDR1 SGHRS, CDR2 YFSETQ. V lost 1 base to trimming and J lost 3 bases, with 8 bases between them. The CDR3 consists of 14 residues. The CDR3 sequence: CASSLRGRYNEQFF. As DNA, the CDR3 is TGCGCCAGCAGCTTGCGCGGGCGCTACAATGAGCAGTTCTTC. Looking up the rest from reference TRBV5-1 and TRBJ2-1 gives the full variable domain: KAGVTQTPRYLIKTRGQQVTLSCSPISGHRSVSWYQQTPGQGLQFLFEYFSETQRNKGNFPGRFSGRQFSNSRSEMNVSTLELGDSALYLCASSLRGRYNEQFFGPGTRLTVL.

This sequence joins TRBV27 and TRBJ2-1; 8 bases are a match to TRBD2. Germline V gives CDR1 MNHEY, CDR2 SMNVEV (reference sequence). V lost 5 bases and J lost 0; bases outside the gene matches: 0. The CDR3 runs 14 residues. CDR3 sequence (DNA): TGTGCCAGCAGTAGCGGGAGCTCCTACAATGAGCAGTTCTTC. Translated, it gives CASSSGSSYNEQFF.

This chain connects TRBV9 to TRBJ2-4; TRBD1 agrees at 7 bases. The CDR3 spans 17 residues. The germline V gene encodes CDR1 SGDLS and CDR2 YYNGEE. V trimming: 4 bases; J trimming: 0 bases; junction bases outside the gene matches: 10. CDR3 nucleotides: TGTGCCAGCAGCTTGACAGGGCAAGGGTCAGCCAAAAACATTCAGTACTTC. This gives the protein CASSLTGQGSAKNIQYF.

The gene calls are TRBV9 and TRBJ2-5; the match to TRBD1 covers 7 bases. The CDR3 runs 17 residues. The J segment lost 2 bases and the V segment lost 1 base, leaving 11 bases of the junction unmatched. The germline V gene encodes CDR1 SGDLS and CDR2 YYNGEE. The DNA for the CDR3 is TGTGCCAGCAGCGTAAAATTTCAGGGGGATGGGCAAGAGACCCAGTACTTC. It codes for CASSVKFQGDGQETQYF. Complete variable domain (other parts from reference TRBV9 and TRBJ2-5): DSGVTQTPKHLITATGQRVTLRCSPRSGDLSVYWYQQSLDQGLQFLIQYYNGEERAKGNILERFSAQQFPDLHSELNLSSLELGDSALYFCASSVKFQGDGQETQYFGPGTRLLVL.

The chain has TRBV5-5 and TRBJ1-3, with D tentatively TRBD1 (5 bases). V gave up 0 bases and J gave up 8 bases, with 18 bases separating them. The length of the CDR3 is 16 residues. Germline-derived CDR1 and CDR2 are SGHKS and YYEKEE (reference sequence). The CDR3 loop reads CASSLVPAQGGDTIYF. CDR3 coding DNA: TGTGCCAGCAGCTTGGTGCCCGCGCAGGGTGGGGACACCATATATTTT.

This rearrangement joins TRBV28 to TRBJ2-1; the match to TRBD1 covers 7 bases. This CDR3 contains 17 residues. Germline V CDR1 and CDR2: MDHEN, SYDVKM. Germline trimming cut 6 bases from V and 7 bases from J; bases unmatched to any gene: 18. The DNA of the CDR3 is TGTGCCAGCAGCTTCGGGGACAGTTCTTTTGGGCCGAATGAGCAGTTCTTC. Its translation: CASSFGDSSFGPNEQFF.

This sequence joins TRBV19 and TRBJ2-7; perhaps TRBD2 as D (5 bases). In germline, CDR1 is LNHDA, CDR2 SQIVND (reference sequence). There are 14 residues in the CDR3. Trimming stripped 3 bases from V and 4 bases from J, with 13 bases between. The chain's CDR3 is CASSIGSAAYEQYF. Written as DNA, the CDR3 is TGTGCCAGTAGTATCGGTAGCGCAGCTTACGAGCAGTACTTC.

The chain uses TRBV25-1 and TRBJ2-7; TRBD1 aligns across 10 bases. CDR1 and CDR2 (germline): MGHDK, SYGVNS. The CDR3 runs 16 residues. J lost 3 bases, V lost 3 bases, and 8 bases had no gene match. CDR3 nucleotides: TGTGCCAGCAGTGATCCCGGGACAGGGGCCTTCTACGAGCAGTACTTC. It yields the protein CASSDPGTGAFYEQYF.

The rearrangement joins TRBV28 to TRBJ1-2; no reliable D call. This CDR3 has 11 amino acids. Germline V gene data show CDR1 as MDHEN and CDR2 as SYDVKM. The V and J ends lost 1 base and 6 bases respectively, with 3 bases between them. CDR3 nucleotides: TGTGCCAGCAGTTTATTCGATGGCTACACCTTC. As protein: CASSLFDGYTF.

The chain recombines TRBV27 with TRBJ2-4; 8 bases agree with TRBD1. Germline V gene lookup returns CDR1 MNHEY and CDR2 SMNVEV (reference sequence). V shed 2 bases, J shed 7 bases, and the junction held 1 base outside the gene matches. The CDR3 has 13 residues. The DNA of the CDR3 is TGTGCCAGCAGTTTAAGACAGGGGAACATTCAGTACTTC. Its translation: CASSLRQGNIQYF.

The gene calls are TRBV16 and TRBJ2-1; 10 bases are a match to TRBD2. Germline trimming cut 5 bases from V and 3 bases from J; bases unmatched to any gene: 4. CDR1 is KGHSY and CDR2 is FQNENV in the germline V gene. The CDR3 length is 15 residues. The CDR3 loop reads CASSATSGVYNEQFF. In DNA form, the CDR3 reads TGTGCCAGCAGCGCTACTAGCGGGGTCTACAATGAGCAGTTCTTC.

This clone has only one observation. The J gene is TRBJ2-1, the V gene TRBV6-5; possible D gene TRBD1, 6 bases. Deletions cut 6 bases from V and 6 bases from J, with 9 bases between. The CDR3 runs to 12 residues. Germline CDR1 and CDR2: MNHEY and SVGAGI. CDR3 DNA: TGTGCCAGCAGCCTACAGGGCAATGAGCAGTTCTTC. Translated: CASSLQGNEQFF.

The V gene is TRBV28, the J gene TRBJ2-7; 14 nucleotides agree with TRBD2. Per the germline V gene, CDR1 is MDHEN and CDR2 is SYDVKM. Trimming took 4 bases from V and 4 from J; bases not matched to a gene: 3. This CDR3 spans 15 amino acids. The CDR3 protein is CASSWGLAGEYEQYF. The CDR3 DNA is TGTGCCAGCAGTTGGGGACTAGCGGGAGAGTACGAGCAGTACTTC.

This rearrangement joins TRBV27 to TRBJ2-7, with 9 bases matching TRBD1. CDR1 and CDR2 (germline): MNHEY, SMNVEV (reference sequence). The CDR3 has 15 amino acids. V trimming: 0 bases; J trimming: 6 bases; junction bases outside the gene matches: 6. The CDR3 sequence is CASSLSGTGPVEQYF. CDR3 sequence (DNA): TGTGCCAGCAGTTTATCAGGGACAGGGCCCGTCGAGCAGTACTTC.

The genes are TRBV2 and TRBJ2-1; 9 bases are shared with TRBD2. V was clipped by 7 bases and J by 3 bases; unmatched bases: 4. The length of the CDR3 is 14 residues. From germline, CDR1 is SNHLY and CDR2 FYNNEI. The CDR3 reads CASKASGNYNEQFF. In DNA form, the CDR3 reads TGTGCCAGCAAGGCTAGCGGGAACTACAATGAGCAGTTCTTC. The complete variable domain, with remaining parts taken from reference TRBV2 and TRBJ2-1, reads EPEVTQTPSHQVTQMGQEVILRCVPISNHLYFYWYRQILGQKVEFLVSFYNNEISEKSEIFDDQFSVERPDGSNFTLKIRSTKLEDSAMYFCASKASGNYNEQFFGPGTRLTVL.

The genes are TRBV28 and TRBJ1-1, with D possibly matching TRBD1 (5 bases). The length of the CDR3 is 18 residues. CDR1 is MDHEN, CDR2 SYDVKM, per germline. Trimming removed 8 bases at V and 3 bases at J, with 28 bases between. CDR3 nucleotides: TGTGCCAGCGCCCCAGGTGGGGGGGGTCTCGGAGGGGACACTGAAGCTTTCTTT. Translation gives CASAPGGGGLGGDTEAFF.

The chain employs TRBV28 and TRBJ2-1; TRBD2 aligns across 15 bases. This CDR3 has 14 amino acids. V shed 6 bases and J 13 bases; nucleotides not matched to a gene: 7. The germline V gene has CDR1 MDHEN and CDR2 SYDVKM. In DNA, the CDR3 is TGTGCCAGCAGGGGACTAGCGGGAGGAACTGGCCAGTTCTTC. The encoded protein is CASRGLAGGTGQFF. Full variable domain (remainder filled in from reference TRBV28 and TRBJ2-1): DVKVTQSSRYLVKRTGEKVFLECVQDMDHENMFWYRQDPGLGLRLIYFSYDVKMKEKGDIPEGYSVSREKKERFSLILESASTNQTSMYLCASRGLAGGTGQFFGPGTRLTVL.

In nucleotides, the CDR3 is TGTGCCAGCAGTTTCGCAATGAGGACTAGCGTGATTTTGAATGAGCAGTTCTTC. This sequence encodes CASSFAMRTSVILNEQFF. The rearrangement joins TRBV27 to TRBJ2-1; TRBD2 agrees at 9 bases. The V gene's germline CDR1 is MNHEY and CDR2 SMNVEV (reference sequence). Trimming at V came to 3 bases and at J to 7 bases, leaving 16 bases not matched to a gene. The CDR3 consists of 18 residues.

The chain links TRBV13 to TRBJ1-2, with a weak D call TRBD1 (6 bases). The CDR3 spans 14 residues. In germline, CDR1 is PRHDT, CDR2 FYEKMQ (reference sequence). The V and J ends lost 4 bases and 2 bases respectively, with 11 bases between them. The CDR3 here is CASSSGHENYGYTF. CDR3 nucleotides: TGTGCCAGCAGCTCGGGACACGAGAACTATGGCTACACCTTC.

The chain joins TRBV29-1 to TRBJ2-3, with D possibly matching TRBD2 (5 bases). CDR1 is SQVTM, CDR2 ANQGSEA, per germline. V dropped 7 bases and J dropped 4 bases, with 18 bases sitting between them. This CDR3 has 14 amino acids. CDR3 sequence: CSALGRGGADTQYF. CDR3 nucleotides: TGCAGCGCCCTTGGACGGGGTGGCGCAGATACGCAGTATTTT.

J is TRBJ1-3 and V is TRBV19; possible D gene TRBD1, 5 bases. The CDR3 runs to 14 residues. Per germline, CDR1 LNHDA and CDR2 SQIVND (reference sequence). Trimming removed 0 bases from V and 12 bases from J, with 15 bases in between. This CDR3 is CASSIDLGGTFIYF. CDR3 DNA: TGTGCCAGTAGTATAGATCTTGGCGGGACCTTCATATATTTT. Filled out from reference TRBV19 and TRBJ1-3, the complete variable domain reads DGGITQSPKYLFRKEGQNVTLSCEQNLNHDAMYWYRQDPGQGLRLIYYSQIVNDFQKGDIAEGYSVSREKKESFPLTVTSAQKNPTAFYLCASSIDLGGTFIYFGEGSWLTVV.